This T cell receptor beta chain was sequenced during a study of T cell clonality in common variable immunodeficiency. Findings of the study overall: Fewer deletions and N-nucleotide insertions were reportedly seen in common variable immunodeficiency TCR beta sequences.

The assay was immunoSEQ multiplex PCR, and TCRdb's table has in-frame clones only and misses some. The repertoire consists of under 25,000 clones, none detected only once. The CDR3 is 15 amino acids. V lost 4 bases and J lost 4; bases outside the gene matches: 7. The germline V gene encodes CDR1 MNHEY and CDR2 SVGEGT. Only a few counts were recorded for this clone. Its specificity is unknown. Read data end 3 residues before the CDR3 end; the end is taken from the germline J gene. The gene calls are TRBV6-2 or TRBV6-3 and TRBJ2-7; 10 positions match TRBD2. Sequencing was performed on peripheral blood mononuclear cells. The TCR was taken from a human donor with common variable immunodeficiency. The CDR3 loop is CASSSSGGARYEQYF. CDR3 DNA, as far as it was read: TGTGCCAGCAGTTCAAGCGGGGGGGCAAGATACGAG.